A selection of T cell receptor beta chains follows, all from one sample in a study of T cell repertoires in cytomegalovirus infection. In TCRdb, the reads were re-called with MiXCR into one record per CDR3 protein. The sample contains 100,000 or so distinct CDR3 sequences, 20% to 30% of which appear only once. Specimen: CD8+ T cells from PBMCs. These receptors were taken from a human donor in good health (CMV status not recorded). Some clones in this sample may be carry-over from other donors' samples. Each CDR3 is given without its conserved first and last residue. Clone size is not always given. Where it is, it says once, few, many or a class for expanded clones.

CDR3 protein: ASSHGGEQF
clone size: NA
J gene: TRBJ2-1
V gene: TRBV9

CDR3 protein: ASSAPGLAYYNEQF
clone size: NA
J gene: TRBJ2-1
V gene: TRBV19

CDR3 protein: ASSQDHGSGANVLT
clone size: NA
J gene: TRBJ2-6
V gene: TRBV4-3

CDR3 protein: ASSQERIGDEQF
clone size: many
J gene: TRBJ2-1
V gene: TRBV4-3

CDR3 protein: ASSGGPYEQY
clone size: NA
J gene: TRBJ2-7
V gene: TRBV28

CDR3 protein: SVALTGGSDTQY
clone size: NA
J gene: TRBJ2-3
V gene: TRBV29-1

CDR3 protein: ASNSGVGAF
clone size: NA
J gene: TRBJ1-1
V gene: TRBV25-1

CDR3 protein: ASSLGTHYEQY
clone size: once
J gene: TRBJ2-7
V gene: TRBV27

CDR3 protein: ASSLRGNGEQY
clone size: NA
J gene: TRBJ2-7
V gene: TRBV13

CDR3 protein: ASKVQGPYEQY
clone size: few
J gene: TRBJ2-7
V gene: TRBV13

CDR3 protein: ASSSDRGPNPYNEQF
clone size: many
J gene: TRBJ2-1
V gene: TRBV7-9

CDR3 protein: ASSSVPGQGPDTEAF
clone size: many
J gene: TRBJ1-1
V gene: TRBV28

CDR3 protein: AWSHGQGTTYEQY
clone size: many
J gene: TRBJ2-7
V gene: TRBV30

CDR3 protein: ASSNRGLGTGELF
clone size: many
J gene: TRBJ2-2
V gene: TRBV19

CDR3 protein: ASSPSTGGDYGYT
clone size: NA
J gene: TRBJ1-2
V gene: TRBV7-9

CDR3 protein: ASSFPRGVDPNPADTQY
clone size: many
J gene: TRBJ2-3
V gene: TRBV11-2

CDR3 protein: ASSLGQGPYEQY
clone size: few
J gene: TRBJ2-7
V gene: TRBV27

CDR3 protein: ASSLTGGEIDEQY
clone size: many
J gene: TRBJ2-7
V gene: TRBV13

CDR3 protein: AIRPGTEGEQY
clone size: NA
J gene: TRBJ2-7
V gene: TRBV10-3

CDR3 protein: ASSLEGTSGRYYNEQF
clone size: many
J gene: TRBJ2-1
V gene: TRBV7-2

CDR3 protein: ASSAGLEAEKLF
clone size: NA
J gene: TRBJ1-4
V gene: TRBV4-3

CDR3 protein: ASSPTGPDTIY
clone size: NA
J gene: TRBJ1-3
V gene: TRBV12-3/TRBV12-4

CDR3 protein: ASSDGYNEQF
clone size: few
J gene: TRBJ2-1
V gene: TRBV5-1

CDR3 protein: ASSPQGDPYNSPLH
clone size: few
J gene: TRBJ1-6
V gene: TRBV28

CDR3 protein: ASSYVGTGGEQY
clone size: NA
J gene: TRBJ2-7
V gene: TRBV6-2/TRBV6-3

CDR3 protein: ASSLAGLAGGVEQF
clone size: many
J gene: TRBJ2-1
V gene: TRBV28

CDR3 protein: ASSSSGTEQY
clone size: NA
J gene: TRBJ2-7
V gene: TRBV6-2/TRBV6-3

CDR3 protein: ATSDRDTYEQY
clone size: NA
J gene: TRBJ2-7
V gene: TRBV24-1

CDR3 protein: ASTSRGRLYGYT
clone size: NA
J gene: TRBJ1-2
V gene: TRBV2

CDR3 protein: AWSVRWASGFTGELF
clone size: NA
J gene: TRBJ2-2
V gene: TRBV30

CDR3 protein: ASRFGQGSETQY
clone size: few
J gene: TRBJ2-5
V gene: TRBV6-5

CDR3 protein: ASSITLPDRAGSPLH
clone size: few
J gene: TRBJ1-6
V gene: TRBV19

CDR3 protein: ASSTDGNGNEQF
clone size: NA
J gene: TRBJ2-1
V gene: TRBV7-2

CDR3 protein: ASSPGTSGTKKTQY
clone size: NA
J gene: TRBJ2-5
V gene: TRBV4-2

CDR3 protein: ASSFNTIY
clone size: few
J gene: TRBJ1-3
V gene: TRBV12-3/TRBV12-4

CDR3 protein: AWSGTGQAYEQY
clone size: NA
J gene: TRBJ2-7
V gene: TRBV30

CDR3 protein: ASSLVRGEQY
clone size: few
J gene: TRBJ2-7
V gene: TRBV7-8

CDR3 protein: ASSLDRGDYGYT
clone size: few
J gene: TRBJ1-2
V gene: TRBV6-2/TRBV6-3

CDR3 protein: ASSQDKGPLDEKLF
clone size: few
J gene: TRBJ1-4
V gene: TRBV4-3

CDR3 protein: ATSDSARYGYT
clone size: NA
J gene: TRBJ1-2
V gene: TRBV24-1

CDR3 protein: SARLREGLSNEQF
clone size: many
J gene: TRBJ2-1
V gene: TRBV20-1

CDR3 protein: AGESDTQY
clone size: NA
J gene: TRBJ2-3
V gene: TRBV30

CDR3 protein: ASSELAGDYEQY
clone size: few
J gene: TRBJ2-7
V gene: TRBV6-1